Detailed here is one T cell receptor beta chain. Its antigen is not identified. Some clones are missing from TCRdb's copy, which holds only in-frame ones; the method was immunoSEQ multiplex PCR. This table holds approximately 330,000 clones, roughly 80% found once. Germline V gene data show CDR1 as PRHDT and CDR2 as FYEKMQ (reference sequence). V dropped 1 base and J dropped 1 base, with 11 bases sitting between them. This CDR3 is built from 16 residues. This entry belongs to a study of cytotoxic CD8 clonotypes in ibrutinib-treated CLL. Points from the study as a whole: Sampling time points were not equivalent between sustained-remission and progressing patients. Baseline clonality, above age-matched healthy donor levels, tracked circulating CD8+ T-cell counts.

The sequences come from PBMCs, collected before ibrutinib treatment. The V call is TRBV13, the J call TRBJ1-3, with D possibly matching TRBD1 (6 bases). This TCR came from a human donor with chronic lymphocytic leukemia. As DNA, the CDR3 is TGTGCCAGCAGCTTAGTGGGGGCTCCTTCTGGAAACACCATATATTTT. As protein: CASSLVGAPSGNTIYF. Supplemented by reference TRBV13 and TRBJ1-3, the full variable domain reads AAGVIQSPRHLIKEKRETATLKCYPIPRHDTVYWYQQGPGQDPQFLISFYEKMQSDKGSIPDRFSAQQFSDYHSELNMSSLELGDSALYFCASSLVGAPSGNTIYFGEGSWLTVV.